This T cell receptor (beta chain) came from a study of CD8 T cells in ankylosing spondylitis. This clonotype was counted a few times. What it recognizes is unknown. Study-wide results and caveats: Blood from ankylosing spondylitis patients appeared to carry a characteristic roughly 8-variant TCR beta motif. Reactive arthritis synovial fluid and blood previously showed some of these motif variants.

Quantitative 5'-RACE with molecular barcodes produced the TCR beta libraries. TCRdb reprocessed the 5' RACE reads via MiXCR and lists one record per CDR3 protein. The table shows more than 650,000 distinct CDR3 sequences, with about 12% occurring only once. The CDR3 has 15 residues. The V gene end was trimmed by 6 bases and the J gene end by 2 bases; junction bases not matched to a gene: 6. Germline-derived CDR1 and CDR2 are SGDLS and YYNGEE. The source is a male donor with ankylosing spondylitis. Sequencing was carried out using blood, either unsorted or a sorted T cell fraction (not recorded which). The rearrangement links TRBV9 to TRBJ2-1; 9 bases fit TRBD1. The CDR3 DNA sequence: TGTGCCAGCACCTGGGACAGGGCGCCCTACAATGAGCAGTTCTTC. This translates into CASTWDRAPYNEQFF.